The 12 T cell receptor beta chains below come from one sample, sequenced in a study of T cell repertoires in cytomegalovirus infection. TCRdb reprocessed the reads via MiXCR and lists one record per CDR3 protein. The table lists about 230,000 distinct CDR3 sequences, about 23% of them singletons. The sequenced material came from CD8+ T cells from PBMCs. The receptors come from a human donor in good health (CMV status not recorded). Some clones in this sample may be carry-over from other donors' samples.

The gene calls are TRBV6-6 and TRBJ2-7; maybe TRBD2 (6 bases). The germline V gene encodes CDR1 MNHNY and CDR2 SVGAGI (reference sequence). The CDR3 extends over 16 amino acids. Trimming cost V 0 bases and J 5 bases, with 17 bases left between them. This chain's CDR3 is CASSYSSLANYNEQYF. The CDR3 DNA reads as TGTGCCAGCAGTTACTCGAGTCTAGCGAATTACAACGAGCAGTACTTC.

Ten or more counts support this clonotype. The genes are TRBV7-8 and TRBJ1-1; D gene ambiguous. Per germline, CDR1 SGHVS and CDR2 FQNEAQ. V was pared by 11 bases and J by 1 base, with 14 bases between. The CDR3 sequence is 13 residues long. The CDR3 protein is CASLRAPNTEAFF. The CDR3 DNA reads TGTGCCTCCCTCCGGGCGCCGAACACTGAAGCTTTCTTT.

The rearrangement uses TRBV10-3 and TRBJ2-1; 8 nucleotides match TRBD1. The CDR3 has 15 amino acids. V lost 6 bases, J lost 9 bases, and 13 bases stayed unmatched. CDR1 and CDR2 (germline): ENHRY, SYGVKD. In DNA, the CDR3 is TGTGCCATCAGGAGGTGGTCAGGGGGCGATTTTGAGCAGTTCTTC. Amino acids: CAIRRWSGGDFEQFF.

This rearrangement joins TRBV20-1 to TRBJ2-7; weak D call: TRBD2 (5 bases). Trimming shortened V by 2 bases and J by 0 bases, and 8 bases separated the two germline ends. Germline V gene data show CDR1 as DFQATT and CDR2 as SNEGSKA (reference sequence). The CDR3 spans 13 residues. The CDR3 spells CSARSDFSYEQYF. CDR3 in DNA: TGCAGTGCTAGATCGGACTTCTCCTACGAGCAGTACTTC.

This clonotype was seen repeatedly, ten times or more. J is TRBJ2-7 and V is TRBV7-8; D tentatively reads TRBD1 or TRBD2 (5 bases each). Trimming stripped 4 bases from V and 0 bases from J, with 16 bases between. From germline, CDR1 is SGHVS and CDR2 FQNEAQ. This CDR3 is 16 amino acids long. CDR3: CASSSRTGLSSYEQYF. Here the CDR3 DNA reads TGTGCCAGCAGCTCGAGGACGGGGCTTAGCTCCTACGAGCAGTACTTC.

The rearrangement links TRBV12-3 or TRBV12-4 to TRBJ2-3; TRBD1 matches 9 bases. CDR3 size: 14 residues. After removal of 6 bases from V and 3 bases from J, the junction contained 4 bases not matched to a gene. For the CDR3, the DNA is TGTGCCAGCAGCCACAGGGGGCGGACAGATACGCAGTATTTT. Translating it yields CASSHRGRTDTQYF.

The table lists this clonotype with a few counts. The chain uses TRBV5-6 and TRBJ1-5; no definite D call. From germline, CDR1 is SGHDT and CDR2 YYEEEE. This CDR3 is built from 14 residues. V lost 2 bases to trimming and J lost 5 bases, with 11 bases between them. The CDR3 sequence is CASSLFPADQPQHF. The CDR3 coding sequence is TGTGCCAGCAGCTTATTCCCGGCGGATCAGCCCCAGCATTTT.

This clonotype was found many times. The CDR3 sequence is CASSASGGHYEQYF. CDR3 sequence (DNA): TGTGCCAGCAGCGCTAGCGGGGGCCACTACGAGCAGTACTTC. This chain connects TRBV7-2 to TRBJ2-7; TRBD2 matches 10 bases. J lost 3 bases, V lost 5 bases, and 4 bases had no gene match. This CDR3 has 14 residues. Germline assignment: CDR1 SGHTA and CDR2 FQGNSA.

This chain links TRBV2 with TRBJ1-1, with D unclear. V was cut by 8 bases and J by 0 bases, with 10 bases left in between. The germline CDR1 and CDR2 sequences are SNHLY and FYNNEI. The CDR3 is made up of 13 amino acids. Written as DNA, the CDR3 is TGTGCCAGCGGCAGCTTTTTGAACACTGAAGCTTTCTTT. It encodes CASGSFLNTEAFF.

Only a few counts were recorded for this clonotype. The genes are TRBV6-1 and TRBJ2-1; TRBD1 might be the D (6 bases). CDR3 length equals 17 residues. Germline V CDR1 and CDR2: MNHNS, SASEGT. V shed 5 bases and J shed 0 bases, with 17 bases lying between them. The CDR3 loop reads CASSYTFQGTSYNEQFF. DNA of the CDR3: TGTGCCAGCAGTTATACCTTCCAGGGGACCTCCTACAATGAGCAGTTCTTC.

Turning to this clonotype: The germline gene is not matched at one end of the junction; a read error may be the cause. V is TRBV7-6 and J is TRBJ1-1; D gene ambiguous. Germline loops: CDR1 SGHVS, CDR2 FNYEAQ. This CDR3 is 13 amino acids long. The DNA of the CDR3 is TGTGCCAGCAGATTAGGGCGGGACACTGAAGCTTTCTTT. Protein sequence: CASRLGRDTEAFF.

V usage is TRBV29-1 and J usage is TRBJ2-5, with 7 bases identical to TRBD2. Per the germline V gene, CDR1 is SQVTM and CDR2 is ANQGSEA. The V gene end was trimmed by 4 bases and the J gene end by 2 bases; junction bases not matched to a gene: 4. The CDR3 runs to 13 residues. For the CDR3, the DNA is TGCAGCGTTGGGGAGGGCTGGCAAGAGACCCAGTACTTC. Protein sequence: CSVGEGWQETQYF.